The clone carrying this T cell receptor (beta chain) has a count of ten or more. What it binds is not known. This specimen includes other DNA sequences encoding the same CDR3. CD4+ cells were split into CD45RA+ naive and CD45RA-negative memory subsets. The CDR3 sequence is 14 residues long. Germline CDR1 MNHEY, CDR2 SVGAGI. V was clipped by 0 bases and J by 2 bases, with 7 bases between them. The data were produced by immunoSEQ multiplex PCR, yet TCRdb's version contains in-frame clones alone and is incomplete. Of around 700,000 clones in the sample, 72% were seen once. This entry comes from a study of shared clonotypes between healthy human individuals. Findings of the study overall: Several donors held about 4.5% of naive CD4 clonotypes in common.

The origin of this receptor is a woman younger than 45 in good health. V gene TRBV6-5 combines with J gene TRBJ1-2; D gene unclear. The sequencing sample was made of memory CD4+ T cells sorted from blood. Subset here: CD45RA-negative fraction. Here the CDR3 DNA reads TGTGCCAGCAGTTACTCTCACGGAAACTATGGCTACACCTTC. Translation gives CASSYSHGNYGYTF.